This TCR beta chain was found in a study of blood T cell repertoires in COVID-19. Generated by immunoSEQ multiplex PCR, the TCRdb table keeps only in-frame clones and is missing some. The table has just under 300,000 clones, around nine tenths seen once; the top ten hold 1% to 1.5%. Germline-derived CDR1 and CDR2 are MNHEY and SVGAGI. The junction had 6 bases not matched to a gene; V was cut back by 6 bases and J by 5 bases. This CDR3 is built from 15 residues. This chain links TRBV6-5 with TRBJ2-3; 12 bases align to TRBD1. Sequenced: peripheral blood. The TCR originated in a man between 65 and 85 years old with acute or convalescent COVID-19. CDR3 coding DNA: TGTGCCAGCAGCTGGGGACAGGGGGCCGGAGATACGCAGTATTTT. It is translated as CASSWGQGAGDTQYF.